This passage covers 25 T cell receptor beta chains from one sample sequenced in a study of blood T cell repertoires in COVID-19. Assay used: immunoSEQ multiplex PCR; TCRdb lists only in-frame clones, some missing. The table records 200,000 to 250,000 clones, roughly 89% of them present only once. Sequenced sample: PBMCs or T cells enriched from blood (not recorded which). Receptor source: a middle-aged woman with acute COVID-19.

The chain employs TRBV7-9 and TRBJ2-1, with D unclear. Germline values: CDR1 SEHNR, CDR2 FQNEAQ (reference sequence). Trimming shortened V by 0 bases and J by 4 bases, and 16 bases separated the two germline ends. The CDR3 spans 17 residues. The CDR3 bases are TGTGCCAGCAGCTTAGCGCCGATTGGGCGTTTATACAATGAGCAGTTCTTC. Translation gives CASSLAPIGRLYNEQFF.

CDR3: CASSLAGGFADTQYF. The CDR3 region has the DNA TGTGCCAGCAGCTTAGCGGGGGGGTTCGCAGATACGCAGTATTTT. This rearrangement joins TRBV7-3 to TRBJ2-3, with 9 nucleotides matching TRBD2. This CDR3 is 15 amino acids long. The germline V gene has CDR1 SGHTA and CDR2 FQGTGA. The J segment lost 4 bases and the V segment lost 2 bases, leaving 4 bases of the junction unmatched. The entire variable domain, with the rest obtained from reference TRBV7-3 and TRBJ2-3, is as follows: GAGVSQTPSNKVTEKGKYVELRCDPISGHTALYWYRQSLGQGPEFLIYFQGTGAADDSGLPNDRFFAVRPEGSVSTLKIQRTERGDSAVYLCASSLAGGFADTQYFGPGTRLTVL.

The chain has TRBV7-9 and TRBJ2-3; D perhaps matches TRBD1 (6 bases). V was clipped by 3 bases and J by 6 bases, with 16 bases between them. The CDR3 covers 15 residues. Germline V gene data show CDR1 as SEHNR and CDR2 as FQNEAQ (reference sequence). CDR3: CASSLSGVFSDTQYF. The CDR3 DNA follows: TGTGCCAGCAGCTTGTCAGGGGTATTTTCCGATACGCAGTATTTT.

The chain has TRBV7-2 and TRBJ1-2, with 7 bases lining up with TRBD1. Germline V CDR1 and CDR2: SGHTA, FQGNSA. The CDR3 is made up of 15 amino acids. V was clipped by 2 bases and J by 4 bases; unmatched bases: 7. CDR3 in amino acids: CASSLSGQEGYGYTF. DNA of the CDR3: TGTGCCAGCAGCTTAAGCGGACAGGAAGGCTATGGCTACACCTTC.

The chain uses TRBV21-1 and TRBJ2-7; the D call in the table, TRBD2, was not verified against the DNA. TRBV21-1 is recorded as a pseudogene. The CDR3 is made up of 11 amino acids. The CDR3 bases are TGTGCCAGCAGCAATACGGTCGAGCAGTACGTC. Translation: CASSNTVEQYV.

The chain joins TRBV5-1 to TRBJ1-5, with 7 bases that match TRBD1. Losses at the gene ends were 0 bases for V and 4 bases for J; bases not matched to a gene: 4. This CDR3 has 15 residues. Germline loops: CDR1 SGHRS, CDR2 YFSETQ. In nucleotides, the CDR3 is TGCGCCAGCAGCTTGGAGGGACAGCTTAATCAGCCCCAGCATTTT. Translating it yields CASSLEGQLNQPQHF.

The V and J genes are TRBV11-2 and TRBJ1-1; possible D gene TRBD1, 5 bases. Germline CDR1 is SGHAT and CDR2 is FQNNGV. V lost 5 bases and J lost 4, with 14 bases in between. This CDR3 comprises 14 residues. The CDR3 reads CASSPQVLGTEAFF. The CDR3 nucleotides read TGTGCCAGCAGCCCACAGGTTCTCGGCACTGAAGCTTTCTTT.

The CDR3 sequence is CASTPGQLMNTEAFF. CDR3 coding DNA: TGTGCCAGTACACCGGGACAACTCATGAACACTGAAGCTTTCTTT. This chain links TRBV19 with TRBJ1-1; possibly TRBD1 for D (6 bases). Trimming removed 7 bases from V and 0 bases from J, with 15 bases in between. This CDR3 is built from 15 residues. CDR1 is LNHDA, CDR2 SQIVND, per germline (reference sequence).

The CDR3 here is CASRQQGNTEAFF. As DNA, the CDR3 is TGTGCCAGCAGACAACAGGGTAACACTGAAGCTTTCTTT. The chain employs TRBV6-5 and TRBJ1-1, with a possible D match to TRBD1 (6 bases). The CDR3 runs 13 residues. Trimming stripped 6 bases from V and 2 bases from J, with 10 bases between. Germline-derived CDR1 and CDR2 are MNHEY and SVGAGI.

This sequence joins TRBV19 and TRBJ2-2, with TRBD2 as a possible D gene (5 bases). V shed 9 bases and J shed 4 bases, with 21 bases lying between them. Per the germline V gene, CDR1 is LNHDA and CDR2 is SQIVND (reference sequence). The CDR3 is 16 amino acids. The CDR3 DNA reads as TGTGCCAGCCGAGGGAGACGGGGTAGTGGCACCGGGGAGCTGTTTTTT. Amino acid sequence: CASRGRRGSGTGELFF.

This sequence joins TRBV7-9 and TRBJ2-5; 8 bases fit TRBD1. CDR3 size: 15 residues. Trimming at V came to 6 bases and at J to 1 base, leaving 7 bases not matched to a gene. Per germline, CDR1 SEHNR and CDR2 FQNEAQ (reference sequence). The CDR3 reads CASSSETGAQETQYF. The CDR3 DNA sequence: TGTGCCAGCAGTTCAGAGACAGGGGCCCAAGAGACCCAGTACTTC.

This clone occurred a few times. V usage is TRBV27 and J usage is TRBJ1-5, with 7 bases lining up with TRBD1. Germline assignment: CDR1 MNHEY and CDR2 SMNVEV (reference sequence). J lost 6 bases, V lost 6 bases, and 8 bases had no gene match. The CDR3 totals 14 residues. The CDR3 DNA follows: TGTGCCAGCAGCTCTTATGCAGGGGGTCAGCCCCAGCATTTT. Translating it yields CASSSYAGGQPQHF.

The chain couples TRBV29-1 to TRBJ2-3; 11 bases fit TRBD1. Germline V CDR1 and CDR2: SQVTM, ANQGSEA. V was pared by 7 bases and J by 2 bases, with 8 bases of the junction left unmatched. The CDR3 runs 15 residues. The CDR3 sequence is CSDAGGQGDTDTQYF. The CDR3 DNA reads as TGCAGCGACGCGGGGGGACAGGGGGACACAGATACGCAGTATTTT.

This clone has a handful of counts. The rearrangement joins TRBV19 to TRBJ1-6; unclear D gene. The length of the CDR3 is 14 residues. V was cut by 7 bases and J by 0 bases, with 7 bases left in between. From germline, CDR1 is LNHDA and CDR2 SQIVND (reference sequence). CDR3 in amino acids: CASTLSSYNSPLHF. CDR3 nucleotides: TGTGCCAGTACCCTCAGCTCCTATAATTCACCCCTCCACTTT.

The chain uses TRBV10-3 and TRBJ1-2; 7 bases agree with TRBD1. The CDR3 runs to 14 residues. CDR1 ENHRY and CDR2 SYGVKD come from the germline V gene. V lost 3 bases, J lost 5 bases, and 6 bases stayed unmatched. The CDR3 DNA is TGTGCCATCAGTGATTTGACAGGGCCTTATGGCTACACCTTC. This gives the protein CAISDLTGPYGYTF.

The chain combines TRBV30 with TRBJ2-1, with 8 nucleotides matching TRBD2. CDR1 is GTSNPN, CDR2 SVGIG, per germline (reference sequence). V lost 1 base, J lost 10 bases, and 6 bases stayed unmatched. The length of the CDR3 is 13 residues. For the CDR3, the DNA is TGTGCCTGGAGTGCCCGTGTAGCGGGAGAGCAGTTCTTC. As protein: CAWSARVAGEQFF.

The chain recombines TRBV7-9 with TRBJ1-2, with 8 bases lining up with TRBD1. The CDR3 sequence is 15 residues long. Looked up from germline, CDR1 is SEHNR and CDR2 is FQNEAQ (reference sequence). V lost 1 base, J lost 10 bases, and 11 bases stayed unmatched. The CDR3 nucleotides read TGTGCCAGCAGCTTAGGCGCTGTCCGACAGGGGCTCTACACCTTC. The encoded protein is CASSLGAVRQGLYTF.

The chain recombines TRBV18 with TRBJ2-1; D perhaps matches TRBD1 (6 bases). This CDR3 spans 15 amino acids. Trimming took off 6 bases at V and 3 bases at J, with 15 bases between the two ends. CDR1 KGHSH and CDR2 LQKENI come from the germline V gene. The CDR3 spells CASSFGTQNYNEQFF. CDR3 DNA sequence: TGTGCCAGCTCTTTCGGGACACAGAACTACAATGAGCAGTTCTTC.

The chain links TRBV4-1 to TRBJ1-3; tentatively, D is TRBD1 (6 bases). This CDR3 comprises 13 residues. Germline V gene data show CDR1 as MGHRA and CDR2 as YSYEKL. The V and J ends lost 5 bases and 4 bases respectively, with 9 bases between them. The DNA of the CDR3 is TGCGCCAGCAGCATTCAGGGGGGAAACACCATATATTTT. Its protein is CASSIQGGNTIYF.

The chain's CDR3 is CASSQDGGATDTQYF. Here the CDR3 DNA reads TGTGCCAGCAGCCAAGACGGGGGGGCCACAGATACGCAGTATTTT. The chain is built from TRBV14 and TRBJ2-3; 8 nucleotides agree with TRBD2. Trimming cost V 0 bases and J 2 bases; bases outside gene matches: 1. CDR1 SGHDN and CDR2 FVKESK come from the germline V gene. The CDR3 length is 15 residues.

The chain couples TRBV30 to TRBJ1-4, with no clear D. This CDR3 is built from 18 residues. The ends were cut back, 1 base at V and 0 bases at J, with 18 bases in the middle. Germline V gives CDR1 GTSNPN, CDR2 SVGIG (reference sequence). The CDR3 is CAWSADIVTSATNEKLFF. CDR3 nucleotides: TGTGCCTGGAGTGCAGACATAGTTACGTCTGCAACTAATGAAAAACTGTTTTTT.

This rearrangement joins TRBV7-2 to TRBJ1-2, with D perhaps TRBD1 (5 bases). CDR3 size: 13 residues. CDR1 SGHTA and CDR2 FQGNSA come from the germline V gene. V was clipped by 2 bases and J by 2 bases, with 6 bases between them. Here the CDR3 DNA reads TGTGCCAGCAGCTTAAGGGGCAACTATGGCTACACCTTC. Its translation: CASSLRGNYGYTF.

V gene TRBV4-1 combines with J gene TRBJ1-1; a possible D gene is TRBD1 (5 bases). V gave up 6 bases and J gave up 0 bases, with 23 bases separating them. This CDR3 is built from 18 residues. Germline CDR1 reads MGHRA; CDR2 reads YSYEKL. The CDR3 DNA follows: TGCGCCAGCAGTCCAAGAATCCCACAGGAGGGTATGAACACTGAAGCTTTCTTT. Its translation: CASSPRIPQEGMNTEAFF.

The J gene is TRBJ1-2, the V gene TRBV13, with D possibly matching TRBD1 (6 bases). CDR3 length: 14 residues. V lost 5 bases and J lost 4, with 14 bases in between. Per the germline V gene, CDR1 is PRHDT and CDR2 is FYEKMQ (reference sequence). In DNA form, the CDR3 reads TGTGCCAGCAGCCTCAGGGGCCAGCTCTATGGCTACACCTTC. Translating it yields CASSLRGQLYGYTF.

This chain uses TRBV6-2 or TRBV6-3 with TRBJ1-1; 7 positions match TRBD1. The trim removed 6 bases at V and 0 bases at J, leaving 13 bases unmatched. The CDR3 contains 17 residues. Per germline, CDR1 MNHEY and CDR2 SVGEGT. Here the CDR3 reads CASSSGQFFPMNTEAFF. The CDR3 DNA is TGTGCCAGCAGCTCGGGACAGTTTTTTCCCATGAACACTGAAGCTTTCTTT.